The 14 T cell receptor beta chains below were found in one sample sequenced in a study of T cells expressing NK-cell markers. From its re-call of the 5' RACE reads, TCRdb lists each CDR3 protein once, without DNA. This table lists roughly 420,000 distinct CDR3 sequences. Sequenced: blood T cells: a sorted CD56 or NKG2C T cell subset, CD4+ or CD8+ T cells, or bulk PBMC T cells (not recorded which). These receptor sequences come from a woman between 18 and 70 years old in good health.

The CDR3 sequence: CASTRRAATDTQYF. The chain recombines TRBV5-7 with TRBJ2-3; TCRdb returns TRBD1, unconfirmable since there is no DNA. TRBV5-7 is recorded as an ORF, its role being uncertain. The CDR3 extends over 14 amino acids.

V usage is TRBV5-1 and J usage is TRBJ2-1; the D call from TCRdb, TRBD1, cannot be confirmed without DNA. The CDR3 runs to 14 residues. Germline lookup yields CDR1 SGHRS and CDR2 YFSETQ. The CDR3 loop is CASTAGTVNNEQFF.

The rearrangement links TRBV5-1 to TRBJ1-2; there is no DNA to check the TCRdb D call of TRBD1. Germline CDR1 reads SGHRS; CDR2 reads YFSETQ. This CDR3 has 16 residues. The CDR3 loop is CASSPGTVNTVYGYTF.

The V gene is TRBV30, the J gene TRBJ2-1; TCRdb's D gene call, TRBD2, goes unchecked for lack of DNA. Looked up from germline, CDR1 is GTSNPN and CDR2 is SVGIG (reference sequence). This CDR3 is built from 13 residues. The CDR3 reads CAQTSGGYNEQFF.

This chain connects TRBV12-3 or TRBV12-4 to TRBJ2-1; lacking DNA, the TRBD1 call made by TCRdb goes unchecked. This CDR3 is 14 amino acids long. The CDR3 protein is CASSLGQGDNEQFF.

The genes are TRBV23-1 and TRBJ2-5; as DNA is missing, the TRBD1 call by TCRdb cannot be tested. TRBV23-1 is filed as an ORF, its function uncertain. The CDR3 loop spans 14 amino acids. The chain's CDR3 is CASSQPGPCDPQYF.

The chain carries TRBV5-6 and TRBJ2-5; the D gene TCRdb calls, TRBD2, cannot be checked with no DNA. The germline CDR1 and CDR2 sequences are SGHDT and YYEEEE. This CDR3 spans 16 amino acids. The CDR3 sequence is CASRPWGSGYKETQYF.

This chain connects TRBV6-5 to TRBJ1-6; the TCRdb call, TRBD1, lacks DNA for checking. The CDR3 has 17 residues. In germline, CDR1 is MNHEY, CDR2 SVGAGI. CDR3 residues: CASSYSPQGDYNSPLHF.

This rearrangement joins TRBV18 to TRBJ2-5; TCRdb designates TRBD1, a call that cannot be tested without DNA. The CDR3 totals 13 residues. CDR1 KGHSH and CDR2 LQKENI come from the germline V gene. The CDR3 spells CASSPWGQETQYF.

The V call is TRBV29-1, the J call TRBJ2-3. This CDR3 spans 12 amino acids. Germline V gene lookup returns CDR1 SQVTM and CDR2 ANQGSEA. CDR3 protein: CSVEPSTDTQYF.

The CDR3 sequence is CSARSVGLAGARSSYEQYF. The chain employs TRBV20-1 and TRBJ2-7; TCRdb lists TRBD2, though no DNA is available to test this call. The germline gives CDR1 DFQATT, CDR2 SNEGSKA (reference sequence). The CDR3 extends over 19 amino acids.

The chain combines TRBV2 with TRBJ1-6; checking the TCRdb D call of TRBD1 is not possible without DNA. This CDR3 is built from 15 residues. Germline loops: CDR1 SNHLY, CDR2 FYNNEI. The CDR3 is CASSLQGARNSPLHF. Full variable domain (outside the CDR3, taken from reference TRBV2 and TRBJ1-6): EPEVTQTPSHQVTQMGQEVILRCVPISNHLYFYWYRQILGQKVEFLVSFYNNEISEKSEIFDDQFSVERPDGSNFTLKIRSTKLEDSAMYFCASSLQGARNSPLHFGNGTRLTVT.

The chain joins TRBV5-1 to TRBJ2-7; lacking DNA, the TRBD2 call made by TCRdb goes unchecked. Germline CDR1 reads SGHRS; CDR2 reads YFSETQ. This CDR3 has 18 residues. The CDR3 is CASNLFPGTSGSSYEQYF.

The gene calls are TRBV5-1 and TRBJ2-3; TCRdb picks TRBD1, but there is no DNA to check that call. Per germline, CDR1 SGHRS and CDR2 YFSETQ. The CDR3 spans 14 residues. CDR3 region: CASSTGTVTDTQYF.